This T cell receptor (beta chain) came from a study of graft-versus-host responses after intestinal transplantation. V was pared by 4 bases and J by 0 bases, with 13 bases between. The germline V gene has CDR1 WSHSY and CDR2 SAAADI. There are 16 residues in the CDR3. Sequencing used immunoSEQ multiplex PCR; TCRdb keeps in-frame clones, though not all of them. The table lists some 84,000 clones, around 80% of them singletons. In the case of this clone: What it binds is unknown.

The chain links TRBV10-2 to TRBJ1-3; D unresolved. The sequences come from unstimulated CD4+ T cells sorted from spleen or lymph node cells, collected before intestinal transplant. The sequence derives from a human donor who received an intestinal transplant. CDR3 in DNA: TGCGCCAGCAGTGCCAACAGCCCGAGCTCTGGAAACACCATATATTTT. Translated: CASSANSPSSGNTIYF.